This T cell receptor (beta chain) is drawn from a study of blood T cell repertoires in COVID-19. Clones were sequenced by immunoSEQ multiplex PCR, and TCRdb holds only the in-frame ones, with some missing. The sample lists about 480,000 clones, roughly 89% occurring once. The CDR3 is 14 amino acids. Trimming left V 2 bases short and J 3 bases short, with 11 bases between. Germline assignment: CDR1 MNHEY and CDR2 SVGEGT. The sample taken for sequencing was peripheral blood. The sequence was collected from a man in his late teens or twenties with COVID-19, enrolled during active disease. The chain has TRBV6-2 or TRBV6-3 and TRBJ2-7; a possible D gene is TRBD1 (5 bases). CDR3 sequence reads: CASSYGDSVYEQYF. The DNA for the CDR3 is TGTGCCAGCAGTTACGGCGACAGCGTCTACGAGCAGTACTTC.